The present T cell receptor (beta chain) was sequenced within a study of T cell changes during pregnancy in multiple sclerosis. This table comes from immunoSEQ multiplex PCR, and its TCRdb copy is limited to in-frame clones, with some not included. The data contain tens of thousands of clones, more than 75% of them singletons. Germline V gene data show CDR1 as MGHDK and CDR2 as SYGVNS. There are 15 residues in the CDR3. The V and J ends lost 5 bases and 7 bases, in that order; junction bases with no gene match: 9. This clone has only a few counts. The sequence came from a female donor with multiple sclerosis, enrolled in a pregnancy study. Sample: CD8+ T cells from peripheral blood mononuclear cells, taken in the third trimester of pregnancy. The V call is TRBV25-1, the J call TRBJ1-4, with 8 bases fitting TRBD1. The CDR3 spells CASSPRQGHVEKLFF. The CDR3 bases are TGTGCCAGCAGTCCCCGACAGGGGCACGTTGAAAAACTGTTTTTT.